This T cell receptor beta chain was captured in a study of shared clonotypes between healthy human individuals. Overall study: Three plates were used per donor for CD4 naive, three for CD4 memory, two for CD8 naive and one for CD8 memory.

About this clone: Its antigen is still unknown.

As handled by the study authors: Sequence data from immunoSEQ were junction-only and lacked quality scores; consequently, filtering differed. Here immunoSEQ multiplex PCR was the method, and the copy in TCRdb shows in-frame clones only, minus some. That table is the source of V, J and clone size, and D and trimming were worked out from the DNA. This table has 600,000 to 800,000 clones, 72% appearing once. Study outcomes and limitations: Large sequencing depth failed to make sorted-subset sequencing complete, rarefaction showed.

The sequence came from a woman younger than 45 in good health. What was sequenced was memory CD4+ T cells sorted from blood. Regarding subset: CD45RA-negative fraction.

For the CDR3, the DNA is TGTGCCAGAGGGCCCGGCGCTGAAGCTTTCTTT. Protein product: CARGPGAEAFF. This chain connects TRBV2 to TRBJ1-1; no reliable D call. With 9 bases removed from V and 6 bases from J, the gap between germline ends came to 11 bases. CDR3 length equals 11 residues. Germline V CDR1 and CDR2: SNHLY, FYNNEI.